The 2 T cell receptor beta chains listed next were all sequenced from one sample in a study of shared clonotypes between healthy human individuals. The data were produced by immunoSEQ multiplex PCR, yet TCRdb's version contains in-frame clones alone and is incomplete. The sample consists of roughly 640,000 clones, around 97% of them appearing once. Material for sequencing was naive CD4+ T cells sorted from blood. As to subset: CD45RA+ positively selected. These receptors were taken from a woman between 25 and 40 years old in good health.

The CDR3 protein is CASSSRGEGAYNEQFF. The CDR3 coding sequence is TGTGCCAGTAGTTCCCGCGGGGAGGGTGCCTACAATGAGCAGTTCTTC. V and J are TRBV19 and TRBJ2-1; 7 nucleotides line up with TRBD2. The CDR3 runs 16 residues. J lost 2 bases, V lost 5 bases, and 9 bases had no gene match. CDR1 and CDR2 from the germline V gene are LNHDA and SQIVND (reference sequence).

Written as DNA, the CDR3 is TGTGCCAGCACTGGCGGGAGGGCCGTGTTCCGCAATGAGCAGTTCTTC. It encodes CASTGGRAVFRNEQFF. V usage is TRBV7-9 and J usage is TRBJ2-1; TRBD2 aligns across 9 bases. J was trimmed by 6 bases and V by 7 bases; bases with no gene match: 13. This CDR3 is built from 16 residues. Per the germline V gene, CDR1 is SEHNR and CDR2 is FQNEAQ (reference sequence).